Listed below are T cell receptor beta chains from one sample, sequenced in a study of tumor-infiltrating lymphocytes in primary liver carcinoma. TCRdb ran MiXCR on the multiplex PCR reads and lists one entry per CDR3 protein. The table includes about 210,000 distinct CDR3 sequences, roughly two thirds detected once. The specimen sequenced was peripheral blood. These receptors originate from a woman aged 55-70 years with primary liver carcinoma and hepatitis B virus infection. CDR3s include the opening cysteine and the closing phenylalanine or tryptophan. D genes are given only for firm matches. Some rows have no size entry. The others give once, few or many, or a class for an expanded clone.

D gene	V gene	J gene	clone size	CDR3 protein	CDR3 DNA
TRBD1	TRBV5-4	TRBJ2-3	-	CASSLNPGTDTLYF	TGTGCCAGTAGCTTGAATCCGGGGACAGATACGCTGTATTTT
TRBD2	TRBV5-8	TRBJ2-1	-	CASSLRRGLAGVEQFF	TGTGCCAGCAGCTTGCGTAGGGGACTAGCGGGAGTAGAGCAGTTCTTC
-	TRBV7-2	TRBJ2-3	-	CASSLRAGCTDTQYF	TGTGCCAGCAGCTTACGGGCGGGCTGCACAGATACGCAGTATTTT
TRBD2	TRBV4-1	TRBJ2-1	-	CAGSQGGGRARNEQFF	TGCGCCGGCAGTCAAGGAGGAGGGAGGGCCCGGAATGAGCAGTTCTTC
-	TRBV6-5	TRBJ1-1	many	CASSRQRNTEAFF	TGTGCCAGCAGTAGACAGAGGAACACTGAAGCTTTCTTT
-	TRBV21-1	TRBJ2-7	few	CASSEWGSRFHEQYF	TGTGCCAGCAGCGAGTGGGGGAGCAGGTTCCACGAGCAGTACTTC
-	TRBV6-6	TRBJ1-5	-	CASSYGRNQPHHF	TGTGCCAGCAGTTACGGCCGAAATCAGCCCCATCATTTT
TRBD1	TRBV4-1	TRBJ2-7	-	CASSQDRQGYEQYF	TGCGCCAGCAGCCAAGATAGACAGGGCTACGAGCAGTACTTC
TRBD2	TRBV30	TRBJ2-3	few	CAWSAGRTDTQYF	TGTGCCTGGAGTGCCGGGAGGACAGATACGCAGTATTTT
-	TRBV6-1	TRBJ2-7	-	CASSEPGGIEQYF	TGTGCCAGCAGTGAACCCGGCGGTATCGAGCAGTACTTC
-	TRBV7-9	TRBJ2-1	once	CVSSGRVEQFF	TGTGTCAGCTCCGGGAGAGTTGAGCAGTTCTTC
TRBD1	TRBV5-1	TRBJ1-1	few	CATKSDRGNTEAFF	TGCGCCACAAAGAGCGACAGGGGGAACACTGAAGCTTTCTTT
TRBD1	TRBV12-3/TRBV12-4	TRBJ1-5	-	CANSATQGAKIGQPQHF	TGTGCCAACAGTGCCACACAGGGGGCGAAAATCGGTCAGCCCCAGCATTTT
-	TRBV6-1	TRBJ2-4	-	CASSRRGIENIQYF	TGTGCCAGCAGTCGCAGGGGTATCGAGAACATTCAGTACTTC
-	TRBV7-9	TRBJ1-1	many	CASSLGAGTEAFF	TGTGCCAGCAGCTTAGGGGCAGGGACTGAAGCTTTCTTT
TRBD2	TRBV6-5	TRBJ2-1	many	CASSYSRSAGGRNEQFF	TGTGCCAGCAGTTACTCAAGGTCGGCGGGAGGTCGCAATGAGCAGTTCTTC
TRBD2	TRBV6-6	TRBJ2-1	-	CASSIPGLGDQDNEQFF	TGTGCCAGCAGTATCCCGGGACTAGGGGACCAGGACAATGAGCAGTTCTTC
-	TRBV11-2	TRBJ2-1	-	CANRLPGSSVSNEQFF	TGTGCCAACAGACTACCAGGGTCTAGCGTCTCGAATGAGCAGTTCTTC
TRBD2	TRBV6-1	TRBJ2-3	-	CASTPALAGGRDTQYF	TGTGCCAGCACTCCGGCGCTAGCGGGAGGGAGGGATACGCAGTATTTT
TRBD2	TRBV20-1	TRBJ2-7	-	CSASSGSGMMRYEQYF	TGCAGTGCTTCTAGCGGGAGCGGGATGATGCGCTACGAGCAGTACTTC
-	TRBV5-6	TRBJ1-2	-	CASSLFGQNYVYTF	TGTGCCAGCAGCTTGTTTGGACAGAACTATGTCTACACCTTC
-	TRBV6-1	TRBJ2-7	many	CASSARYYEQYF	TGTGCCAGCAGTGCCCGATACTACGAGCAGTACTTC
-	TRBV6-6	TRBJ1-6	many	CASSLDGSRSPLHF	TGTGCCAGCAGTTTGGACGGTTCAAGGTCACCCCTCCACTTT
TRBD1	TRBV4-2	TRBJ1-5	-	CASGQDGQGSRPQHF	TGTGCCAGCGGCCAAGACGGACAGGGTAGCCGGCCCCAGCATTTT
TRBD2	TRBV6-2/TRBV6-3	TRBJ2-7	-	CASSMTSGRVTYEQYF	TGTGCCAGCAGTATGACTAGCGGGAGAGTTACCTACGAGCAGTACTTC